The entry below gives a single TCR beta chain sequence along with its context. Its antigen is not identified. Read sequence stops 3 residues before the CDR3 end, and the germline J gene provides the missing end. This record comes from a study of T cells in women clearing cervical HPV infection. Study summary: Women with histologically confirmed HPV16-related CIN3 or worse, 2 with invasive cancer, served as cases. Whole-study results and caveats: T-cell numbers per sample were unknown and may explain richness differences. TRBV6-7 relative abundance averaged about 0.11% in cases and about 0.17% in controls. It is unknown whether associations predate infection; no effector/memory or HPV-specific sorting.

The V gene's germline CDR1 is SEHNR and CDR2 FQNEAQ (reference sequence). This CDR3 has 14 residues. V was pared by 3 bases and J by 4 bases, with 9 bases between. Profiling relied on immunoSEQ multiplex PCR, and the TCRdb table lists in-frame clones only, not all of them. Here the sample table reports 25,000 to 30,000 clones. The source material was blood buffy coat. This TCR derives from a woman aged 18-69 years with a cervical HPV16 infection that either progressed to CIN3+ or cleared (not recorded which). The J gene is TRBJ1-4, the V gene TRBV7-9; D not resolved. The CDR3 here is CASSFDSVNEKLFF. Partial CDR3 DNA: TGTGCCAGCAGCTTTGATAGTGTTAATGAAAAA.